This TCR beta chain was found in a study of shared clonotypes between healthy human individuals. Unmatched junction bases numbered 4, after V lost 6 bases and J lost 2 bases. From germline, CDR1 is MNHEY and CDR2 SVGAGI. The CDR3 contains 14 residues. CD45RO-negative, CCR7-selected cells formed the naive CD8 fraction, which excluded terminally differentiated effector memory CD45RA+ cells. The study drew its donors from healthy HIV-negative adults without recent acute infections or vaccinations. On this clone itself: Its target is unknown.

Genomic DNA per cell subset filled all wells of several immunoSEQ plates. Repertoires were generated with immunoSEQ multiplex PCR, while TCRdb's copy carries only in-frame clones and drops some. The table shows about 2.1 million clones, with over 85% occurring only once. Overall study findings and caveats: Roughly 4.6% of naive CD4 clonotypes were common to a few donors. Donor clonotype sharing was expected to depend on sequencing depth.

The V and J genes are TRBV6-5 and TRBJ2-5; 9 bases are a match to TRBD1. This receptor was obtained from a man in his late teens or twenties in good health. Some clones in this sample may be carry-over from other donors' samples. The specimen sequenced was naive CD8+ T cells from PBMCs. The CDR3 loop is CASRDRGNQETQYF. CDR3 nucleotide sequence: TGTGCCAGCAGGGACAGGGGTAATCAAGAGACCCAGTACTTC.